This note documents a single T cell receptor beta chain sequence. The sample originates from a study of CD8 T cells in Susac syndrome. Sequencing targeted TCR beta in blood CD8+ and CD4+ T cells. Negative magnetic isolation gave CD8+ and CD4+ cells; FACS enriched CD8+ TEMRA. The junction had 7 bases not matched to a gene; V was cut back by 2 bases and J by 4 bases. CDR1 is MGHRA and CDR2 is YSYEKL in the germline V gene. The CDR3 runs 16 residues. RNA totalling about 0.5 to 1 ug underwent reverse transcription with random hexamers. The immunoSEQ assay covered 54 Vbeta and 13 Jbeta segments for CDR3. TCRdb re-called the immunoSEQ multiplex PCR reads with MiXCR, one entry per CDR3 protein. This table has about 110,000 distinct CDR3 sequences, 90% to 98% appearing once.

The sequencing sample was made of CD4+ T cells from PBMCs. This clonotype was obtained from a human donor in good health. The V and J genes are TRBV4-1 and TRBJ1-4, with TRBD1 matching over 7 bases. CDR3 DNA: TGCGCCAGCAGCCAAAGACCGGGACAGCTTAATGAAAAACTGTTTTTT. Protein: CASSQRPGQLNEKLFF.